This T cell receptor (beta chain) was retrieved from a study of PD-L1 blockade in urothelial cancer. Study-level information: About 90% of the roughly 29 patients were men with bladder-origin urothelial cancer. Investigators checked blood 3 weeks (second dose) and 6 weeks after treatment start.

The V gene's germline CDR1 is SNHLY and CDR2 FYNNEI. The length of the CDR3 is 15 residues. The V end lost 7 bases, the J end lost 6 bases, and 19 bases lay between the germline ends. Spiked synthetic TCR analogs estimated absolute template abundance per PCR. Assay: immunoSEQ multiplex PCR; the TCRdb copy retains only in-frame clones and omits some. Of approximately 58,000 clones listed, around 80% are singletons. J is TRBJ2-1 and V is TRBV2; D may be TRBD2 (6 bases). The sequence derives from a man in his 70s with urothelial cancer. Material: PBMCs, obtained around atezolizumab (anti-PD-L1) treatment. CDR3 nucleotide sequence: TGTGCCAGCACCAAAGGTGGAGGGCTTGGCAATGAGCAGTTCTTC. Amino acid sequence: CASTKGGGLGNEQFF.